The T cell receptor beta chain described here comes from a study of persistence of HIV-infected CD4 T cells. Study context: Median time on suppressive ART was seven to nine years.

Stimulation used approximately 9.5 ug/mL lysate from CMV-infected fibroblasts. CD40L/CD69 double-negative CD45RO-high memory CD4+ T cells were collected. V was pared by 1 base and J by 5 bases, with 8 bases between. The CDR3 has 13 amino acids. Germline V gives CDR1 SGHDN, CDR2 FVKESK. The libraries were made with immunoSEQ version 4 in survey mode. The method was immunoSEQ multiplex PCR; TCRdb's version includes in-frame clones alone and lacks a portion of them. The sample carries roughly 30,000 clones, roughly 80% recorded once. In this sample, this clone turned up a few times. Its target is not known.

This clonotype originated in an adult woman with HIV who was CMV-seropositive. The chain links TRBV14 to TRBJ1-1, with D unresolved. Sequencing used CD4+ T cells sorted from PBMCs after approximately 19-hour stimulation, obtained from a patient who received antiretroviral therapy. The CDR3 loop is CASSQATGTEAFF. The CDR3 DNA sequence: TGTGCCAGCAGCCAAGCTACGGGGACTGAAGCTTTCTTT.